This T cell receptor beta chain was captured in a study of vaccination effects on CD4 cells after COVID-19. Ahead of sequencing, the ViraFEST assay grew antigen-specific CD4+ T cells using viral peptide pools. Between days 9 and 11 of culture, CD4+ T cells were separated out. Participants got two doses of BNT162b2 or mRNA-1273 vaccine. V lost 6 bases and J 0 bases, leaving 14 bases between the germline ends. The germline V gene has CDR1 GTSNPN and CDR2 SVGIG (reference sequence). This CDR3 has 14 residues. Method: immunoSEQ multiplex PCR; TCRdb's copy keeps in-frame clones and lacks some. The sample contains 15,000 or so clones, roughly 70% of which appear only once. The count of this clone is one. The antigen is not known.

Source: CD4+ T cells from PBMCs cultured with SARS-CoV-2 spike peptides, taken after COVID-19 vaccination. The rearrangement uses TRBV30 and TRBJ1-2; TRBD1 might be the D (6 bases). This clonotype was sampled from a human donor who received a COVID-19 vaccine. This chain's CDR3 is CACAGVGANYGYTF. The CDR3 bases are TGTGCCTGTGCAGGGGTCGGAGCTAACTATGGCTACACCTTC.